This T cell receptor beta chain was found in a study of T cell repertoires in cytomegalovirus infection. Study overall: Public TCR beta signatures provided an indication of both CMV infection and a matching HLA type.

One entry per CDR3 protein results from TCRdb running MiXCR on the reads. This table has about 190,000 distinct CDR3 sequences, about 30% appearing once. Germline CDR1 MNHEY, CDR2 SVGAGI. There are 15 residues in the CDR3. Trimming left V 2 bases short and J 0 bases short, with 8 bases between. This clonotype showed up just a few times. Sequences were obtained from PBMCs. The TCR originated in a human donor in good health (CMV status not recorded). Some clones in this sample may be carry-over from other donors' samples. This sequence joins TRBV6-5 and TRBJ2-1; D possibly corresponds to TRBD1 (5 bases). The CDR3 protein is CASSYGASSYNEQFF. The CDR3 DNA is TGTGCCAGCAGTTACGGGGCTAGCTCCTACAATGAGCAGTTCTTC.